Here is one T cell receptor (beta chain) with its context. Its antigen remains undetermined. Within one base of it there is no much larger clone, and no base qualities were kept. To prepare the library, the immunoSEQ multiplex PCR assay was applied. For TCR sequencing, RNA was extracted from every sample and reverse transcribed into cDNA to serve as template. SuperScript III was used to make first-strand cDNA, primed with a 2:1 mix of oligo-dT and random hexamers. A synthetic immune receptor repertoire was used to measure amplification bias, and any remaining bias was corrected computationally. The study's processing was this. Raw reads were preprocessed for error removal, and CDR3 was defined according to IMGT conventions as running from the conserved cysteine to phenylalanine. Clonality was computed by normalizing Shannon entropy by log2 of the number of productive unique TCRs and subtracting the result from 1. Whether scalp clones were CD4 or CD8 was inferred by matching scalp TCRbeta sequences against CD4 and CD8 repertoires sorted from blood. The immuneACCESS repertoire file appears here via TCRdb, limited to in-frame rearrangements. These files lack a portion of the clones; in checked studies, under half of the deficit traces to unresolved V genes, and the cause of the others is not known. Clone size and the V and J calls come from that table; the DNA yielded D and trimming. This sample has some 130,000 clones in its table, and about 47% of those were observed once. 18% of the sample is held by the ten biggest clonotypes.

The sample originates from a study of CD8+ T cells in alopecia areata (dated by TCRdb to about 2018). In terms of the full investigation: Treated patients were enrolled in an open-label pilot trial of oral tofacitinib at 5 to 10 mg twice daily for moderate-to-severe alopecia areata. High-throughput TCRbeta sequencing was used to examine T cell clonal expansion in alopecia areata in both the C3H/HeJ mouse model and human patients. Scalp tissue and sorted CD4+ and CD8+ peripheral blood T cells from patchy and totalis/universalis alopecia areata patients and from healthy controls were covered by human TCRbeta sequencing. Scalp clonality was compared across normal scalp (n=4), patchy alopecia areata scalp (n=8), and alopecia totalis/universalis scalp (n=8). Biopsies were taken from tofacitinib-treated patients at baseline and at 4 and 24 weeks of treatment, and a later scalp biopsy was taken in several of the tofacitinib-treated patients. Tofacitinib was given for 6 to 18 months, followed by 6 months of follow-up off drug to assess delayed response and recurrence. TCRbeta CDR3 regions were amplified by immunoSEQ multiplex PCR with 35 Vbeta forward and 13 Jbeta reverse primers. RNA was obtained with the PAXgene miRNA kit for fixed scalp, the miRNeasy kit for PBMCs, and the RNeasy kit for mouse skin. General findings and caveats noted by the study authors: Unlike mouse skin, which is dominated by gammadelta T cells, normal human skin has resident alphabeta T cells that are also sequenced, and this complicates analysis of the scalp TCR repertoire. TCR sequences shared between patients were less clear than in mice, possibly partly because of HLA diversity in the patient population. Compared with normal scalp, lesional scalp, particularly in alopecia totalis/universalis, had higher clonality and more expanded CD8+ clones, which suggests antigenic drive.

CDR1 SGHAT and CDR2 FQNNGV are derived from the germline V gene. V was cut back by 4 bases and J by 2 bases, leaving a gap of 9 bases between them. From the cysteine up to the phenylalanine, the CDR3 has a length of 13 residues. CDR3 DNA only is kept here, 39 bases in frame from base 1. The label giving this sample's time point can be read as: baseline before oral tofacitinib. Lesional scalp punch biopsies and peripheral blood were obtained from alopecia areata patients. PBMCs were isolated by density centrifugation and stained for CD3, CD4 and CD8, and CD4+ and CD8+ T cells were sorted on a FACSAria.

Sequencing was performed on CD8+ T cells sorted from blood, taken at week 0. The rearranged segments are TRBV11-2 and TRBJ2-7; there is no confident call for the D gene. The sequence was collected from a human donor with alopecia areata. CDR3 loop: CASSSPQAYEQYF. The base sequence is TGTGCCAGCAGCTCACCCCAAGCCTACGAGCAGTACTTC.